The 18 T cell receptor beta chains in this list originate from one sample, sequenced in a study of blood T cell repertoires in COVID-19 (dated by TCRdb to 2018 to 2020). Library preparation employed the immunoSEQ multiplex PCR assay. The clones in this table, taken by TCRdb from immuneACCESS, are in-frame only. Not every clone is retained; where verified, under half of the shortfall comes from an unresolved V gene, and the cause of the rest is unknown. The sample records 200,000 to 250,000 clones, more than 80% of which are singletons. Around 1.3% of the sample lies in the top ten. The specimen was peripheral blood. The receptors come from a woman aged 30 to 39 with COVID-19, enrolled during active disease.

The rearrangement uses TRBV3-1 (or the pseudogene TRBV3-2) and TRBJ2-1; D is undetermined. Germline loops: CDR1 LGHDT, CDR2 YNNKEL (reference sequence). The CDR3 is 15 residues long. Trimming cost V 3 bases and J 0 bases, with 9 bases left between them. The CDR3 nucleotides read TGTGCCAGCAGCCAGCCGCAGATCTCCTACAATGAGCAGTTCTTC. Protein: CASSQPQISYNEQFF.

About this clone: The junction and the germline gene differ at one end; a read error may be behind it. The chain carries TRBV2 and TRBJ1-3, with D hard to call. Germline V gene sequence: CDR1 SNHLY, CDR2 FYNNEI. The CDR3 sequence is 16 residues long. The CDR3 DNA follows: TGTGCCAGCAGCGAAGACGCGGGATTAAGGGGAAACACCATATATTTT. Translating it yields CASSEDAGLRGNTIYF.

CDR3 sequence: CASSLTGGNYGYTF. The CDR3 bases are TGTGCCAGCAGCTTAACCGGCGGAAACTATGGCTACACCTTC. The J gene is TRBJ1-2, the V gene TRBV11-2; D gene ambiguous. The length of the CDR3 is 14 residues. The V end lost 2 bases, the J end lost 2 bases, and 9 bases lay between the germline ends. Germline V gene sequence: CDR1 SGHAT, CDR2 FQNNGV.

V is TRBV13 and J is TRBJ2-3; D possibly corresponds to TRBD2 (6 bases). The V end lost 2 bases, the J end lost 1 base, and 13 bases lay between the germline ends. This CDR3 contains 16 residues. The germline CDR1 and CDR2 sequences are PRHDT and FYEKMQ (reference sequence). The CDR3 DNA reads TGTGCCAGCAGCTTAATTCAGGGAGGAGGCACAGATACGCAGTATTTT. Translation gives CASSLIQGGGTDTQYF. Full variable domain (outside the CDR3, taken from reference TRBV13 and TRBJ2-3): AAGVIQSPRHLIKEKRETATLKCYPIPRHDTVYWYQQGPGQDPQFLISFYEKMQSDKGSIPDRFSAQQFSDYHSELNMSSLELGDSALYFCASSLIQGGGTDTQYFGPGTRLTVL.

This chain uses TRBV7-2 with TRBJ2-5, with TRBD2 identical over 15 bases. The V segment lost 5 bases and the J segment 5 bases; nucleotides outside the gene matches: 9. This CDR3 has 17 residues. Germline assignment: CDR1 SGHTA and CDR2 FQGNSA. CDR3 DNA sequence: TGTGCCAGCAGCGTGGGACTAGCGGGGGGAGTGGGGGAGACCCAGTACTTC. It is translated as CASSVGLAGGVGETQYF.

The CDR3 DNA is TGTGCCAGCAGTTTATCCCCCGGGGGGGCAAGTAATGAGCAGTTCTTC. Translated: CASSLSPGGASNEQFF. The J gene is TRBJ2-1, the V gene TRBV27, with TRBD2 identical over 8 bases. The CDR3 runs 16 residues. CDR1 MNHEY and CDR2 SMNVEV come from the germline V gene (reference sequence). J gave up 7 bases and V 0 bases, and 8 bases lay outside the gene matches.

The chain uses TRBV2 and TRBJ2-2; 10 bases fit TRBD1. In germline, CDR1 is SNHLY, CDR2 FYNNEI. V lost 7 bases to trimming and J lost 5 bases; unmatched junction nucleotides: 4. The CDR3 totals 14 residues. CDR3 in DNA: TGTGCCAGCAAGGGACAGGGGATTACCGGGGAGCTGTTTTTT. It yields the protein CASKGQGITGELFF.

The chain couples TRBV27 to TRBJ2-1; TRBD1 matches at 8 bases. In germline, CDR1 is MNHEY, CDR2 SMNVEV (reference sequence). The CDR3 has 14 residues. J lost 6 bases, V lost 3 bases, and 4 bases had no gene match. CDR3 coding DNA: TGTGCCAGCAGTTTTATCGGGACAGGCAATGAGCAGTTCTTC. This encodes CASSFIGTGNEQFF.

CDR3: CASSARVANTEAFF. CDR3 nucleotide sequence: TGTGCCAGCAGCGCCAGGGTGGCGAACACTGAAGCTTTCTTT. J is TRBJ1-1 and V is TRBV9; a weak D match, TRBD1 (5 bases). This CDR3 region has 14 residues. V gave up 3 bases and J gave up 1 base, with 10 bases separating them. Germline CDR1 and CDR2: SGDLS and YYNGEE.

The chain recombines TRBV6-6 with TRBJ1-1, with D unresolved. V dropped 6 bases and J dropped 2 bases, with 7 bases sitting between them. The CDR3 is 12 residues long. CDR1 is MNHNY, CDR2 SVGAGI, per germline (reference sequence). This CDR3 reads CASRVVNTEAFF. Here the CDR3 DNA reads TGTGCCAGCAGGGTAGTCAACACTGAAGCTTTCTTT.

In its sample, this clone was seen many times. This chain uses TRBV7-8 with TRBJ1-3, with D maybe TRBD1 (6 bases). The germline V and J ends were trimmed by 5 bases and 2 bases, with 10 bases remaining between them. The CDR3 loop spans 14 amino acids. Germline assignment: CDR1 SGHVS and CDR2 FQNEAQ. The CDR3 reads CASSNRATGNTIYF. The CDR3 DNA sequence: TGTGCCAGCAGCAACAGGGCAACTGGAAACACCATATATTTT.

The chain has TRBV6-5 and TRBJ2-2; 10 nucleotides align to TRBD2. The V gene end was trimmed by 6 bases and the J gene end by 6 bases; junction bases not matched to a gene: 7. The CDR3 has 15 residues. Germline V gives CDR1 MNHEY, CDR2 SVGAGI. The CDR3 is CASSSLAGESGELFF. The CDR3 DNA follows: TGTGCCAGCAGCTCTCTAGCGGGAGAGTCCGGGGAGCTGTTTTTT.

The chain couples TRBV6-1 to TRBJ2-1; D may be TRBD1 (6 bases). The CDR3 is 15 residues long. Germline assignment: CDR1 MNHNS and CDR2 SASEGT. With 3 bases removed from V and 6 bases from J, the gap between germline ends came to 15 bases. DNA of the CDR3: TGTGCCAGCAGTGACAGGGGCTCATCAAGCAATGAGCAGTTCTTC. Translated: CASSDRGSSSNEQFF.

The chain combines TRBV15 with TRBJ1-1, with TRBD1 matching 7 bases. V was clipped by 0 bases and J by 5 bases; unmatched bases: 3. CDR3 length: 14 amino acids. CDR1 and CDR2 (germline): LNHNV, YYDKDF (reference sequence). CDR3 in DNA: TGTGCCACCAGCAGAGAACAGGGGAGAACTGAAGCTTTCTTT. Translation: CATSREQGRTEAFF.

The V gene is TRBV5-1, the J gene TRBJ2-3, with TRBD1 identical over 8 bases. The length of the CDR3 is 13 residues. J gave up 4 bases and V 4 bases, and 2 bases lay outside the gene matches. Germline V gene lookup returns CDR1 SGHRS and CDR2 YFSETQ. The CDR3: CASSRTGPDTQYF. The CDR3 coding sequence is TGCGCCAGCAGCCGGACAGGGCCAGATACGCAGTATTTT.

The chain employs TRBV29-1 and TRBJ1-1; D may be TRBD1 (6 bases). CDR3 length: 14 amino acids. Trimming removed 8 bases at V and 1 base at J, with 17 bases between. Germline assignment: CDR1 SQVTM and CDR2 ANQGSEA. CDR3 nucleotides: TGCAGCCACGAACCACAGGGACAGAACACTGAAGCTTTCTTT. Translation gives CSHEPQGQNTEAFF.

This clone was observed a single time. The chain joins TRBV7-9 to TRBJ2-7; D possibly corresponds to TRBD1 (6 bases). Germline lookup yields CDR1 SEHNR and CDR2 FQNEAQ (reference sequence). This CDR3 has 11 amino acids. V lost 6 bases to trimming and J lost 3 bases, with 6 bases between them. This CDR3 is CASRDSYEQYF. CDR3 nucleotides: TGTGCCAGCAGGGACAGCTACGAGCAGTACTTC. Variable domain in full (rest from reference TRBV7-9 and TRBJ2-7): DTGVSQNPRHKITKRGQNVTFRCDPISEHNRLYWYRQTLGQGPEFLTYFQNEAQLEKSRLLSDRFSAERPKGSFSTLEIQRTEQGDSAMYLCASRDSYEQYFGPGTRLTVT.

The chain uses TRBV4-3 and TRBJ2-7, with 10 bases that match TRBD1. The V segment lost 4 bases and the J segment 4 bases; nucleotides outside the gene matches: 4. The CDR3 is made up of 14 amino acids. In germline, CDR1 is LGHNA, CDR2 YSLEER. For the CDR3, the DNA is TGCGCCAGCAGCCCCCGGACAGGGGGGTACGAGCAGTACTTC. It specifies CASSPRTGGYEQYF.